The 21 T cell receptor beta chains in this list originate from one sample, sequenced in a study of shared clonotypes between healthy human individuals. Assay used: immunoSEQ multiplex PCR; TCRdb lists only in-frame clones, some missing. This sample has fewer than 800,000 clones, with 90% to 95% found just once. Positively selected for CCR7, the CD45RO-negative cells used as naive CD8 cells excluded terminally differentiated effector memory CD45RA+ cells. Source material: naive CD8+ T cells sorted from blood. The source is a man younger than 45 in good health.

The chain carries TRBV10-2 and TRBJ2-2; tentatively, D is TRBD1 (5 bases). Trimming left V 8 bases short and J 1 base short, with 8 bases between. This CDR3 region has 13 residues. Per germline, CDR1 WSHSY and CDR2 SAAADI. The CDR3 DNA reads TGCGCCAGCCGACAGAAGAACACCGGGGAGCTGTTTTTT. Translated: CASRQKNTGELFF.

The CDR3: CASSLGSFQSTDTQYF. CDR3 DNA sequence: TGTGCCAGCAGCTTGGGATCCTTTCAAAGCACAGATACGCAGTATTTT. The chain uses TRBV7-9 and TRBJ2-3; no firm D call. CDR1 is SEHNR and CDR2 is FQNEAQ in the germline V gene (reference sequence). The CDR3 sequence is 16 residues long. Between the trimmed V and J ends, which lost 3 bases and 0 bases, there was a span of 13 bases.

This sequence joins TRBV15 and TRBJ2-1; 8 bases align to TRBD2. Trimming at V came to 1 base and at J to 4 bases, leaving 0 bases not matched to a gene. From germline, CDR1 is LNHNV and CDR2 YYDKDF (reference sequence). CDR3 length: 14 residues. CDR3 sequence (DNA): TGTGCCACCAGCAGAGGCGGGGGGTACAATGAGCAGTTCTTC. Protein product: CATSRGGGYNEQFF. Based on the CDR3 plus reference TRBV15 and TRBJ2-1, the full variable domain is DAMVIQNPRYQVTQFGKPVTLSCSQTLNHNVMYWYQQKSSQAPKLLFHYYDKDFNNEADTPDNFQSRRPNTSFCFLDIRSPGLGDTAMYLCATSRGGGYNEQFFGPGTRLTVL.

The chain is built from TRBV18 and TRBJ2-1, with 9 bases aligning to TRBD2. J lost 8 bases, V lost 1 base, and 15 bases had no gene match. CDR3 size: 18 residues. In germline, CDR1 is KGHSH, CDR2 LQKENI. This chain's CDR3 is CASSPRPHTLAGADEQFF. As DNA, the CDR3 is TGTGCCAGCTCACCACGACCGCATACTTTAGCGGGAGCGGATGAGCAGTTCTTC. The full variable domain, its missing parts supplied by reference TRBV18 and TRBJ2-1, is NAGVMQNPRHLVRRRGQEARLRCSPMKGHSHVYWYRQLPEEGLKFMVYLQKENIIDESGMPKERFSAEFPKEGPSILRIQQVVRGDSAAYFCASSPRPHTLAGADEQFFGPGTRLTVL.

The rearrangement joins TRBV29-1 to TRBJ2-2; D call uncertain. The CDR3 is 18 amino acids. Trimming stripped 6 bases from V and 2 bases from J, with 25 bases between. Germline V gene data show CDR1 as SQVTM and CDR2 as ANQGSEA. CDR3 DNA: TGCAGCGTCGCCCATAGGTCCCGGGTTTTAGCAAACACCGGGGAGCTGTTTTTT. Encoded protein: CSVAHRSRVLANTGELFF.

The V call is TRBV6-5, the J call TRBJ2-1, with 11 positions matching TRBD2. Trimming took 2 bases from V and 7 from J; bases not matched to a gene: 7. CDR3 length: 16 amino acids. Germline CDR1 reads MNHEY; CDR2 reads SVGAGI. The CDR3 loop is CASSYIFTSGSNEQFF. Here the CDR3 DNA reads TGTGCCAGCAGTTACATCTTTACTAGCGGGAGTAATGAGCAGTTCTTC.

For this clone: This sample also contains other DNA sequences that code for the same CDR3. V usage is TRBV7-9 and J usage is TRBJ2-7; D is possibly TRBD1 (5 bases). The germline gives CDR1 SEHNR, CDR2 FQNEAQ (reference sequence). V shed 5 bases and J shed 4 bases, with 9 bases lying between them. The CDR3 has 12 amino acids. The CDR3: CASSPPGYEQYF. The DNA of the CDR3 is TGTGCCAGCAGCCCGCCAGGGTACGAGCAGTACTTC. The full variable domain, completed using reference TRBV7-9 and TRBJ2-7, is DTGVSQNPRHKITKRGQNVTFRCDPISEHNRLYWYRQTLGQGPEFLTYFQNEAQLEKSRLLSDRFSAERPKGSFSTLEIQRTEQGDSAMYLCASSPPGYEQYFGPGTRLTVT.

This clone was detected once. V is TRBV7-9 and J is TRBJ1-1; tentative D call: TRBD1 (6 bases). Trimming stripped 0 bases from V and 3 bases from J, with 14 bases between. Germline loops: CDR1 SEHNR, CDR2 FQNEAQ (reference sequence). The CDR3 totals 16 residues. The CDR3 DNA follows: TGTGCCAGCAGCTTAGCGGGACGGGGGCGTGACACTGAAGCTTTCTTT. Translated, it gives CASSLAGRGRDTEAFF.

This chain uses TRBV7-8 with TRBJ2-3, with 11 bases identical to TRBD2. V lost 5 bases and J lost 2; bases outside the gene matches: 12. From germline, CDR1 is SGHVS and CDR2 FQNEAQ. This CDR3 has 18 residues. CDR3 loop: CASSPEGGTSGPTDTQYF. CDR3 in DNA: TGTGCCAGCAGCCCGGAGGGGGGGACTAGCGGCCCCACAGATACGCAGTATTTT.

The J gene is TRBJ2-7, the V gene TRBV29-1; TRBD1 agrees at 7 bases. CDR3 length: 14 residues. Looked up from germline, CDR1 is SQVTM and CDR2 is ANQGSEA. J gave up 2 bases and V 7 bases, and 11 bases lay outside the gene matches. CDR3 nucleotide sequence: TGCAGCGCAGGGGCCGGGACAGAGGCCTACGAGCAGTACTTC. The encoded protein is CSAGAGTEAYEQYF.

V and J are TRBV11-3 and TRBJ2-2; D remains ambiguous. Between the trimmed V and J ends, which lost 4 bases and 2 bases, there was a span of 17 bases. Per the germline V gene, CDR1 is SGHNT and CDR2 is YENEEA. The CDR3 spans 17 residues. CDR3 nucleotides: TGTGCCAGCAGCTCCTCAATTTTGGACCAAAACACCGGGGAGCTGTTTTTT. It specifies CASSSSILDQNTGELFF. The whole variable domain, filled in from reference TRBV11-3 and TRBJ2-2, reads EAGVVQSPRYKIIEKKQPVAFWCNPISGHNTLYWYLQNLGQGPELLIRYENEEAVDDSQLPKDRFSAERLKGVDSTLKIQPAELGDSAVYLCASSSSILDQNTGELFFGEGSRLTVL.

The chain combines TRBV27 with TRBJ2-1, with D perhaps matching TRBD1 or TRBD2 (5 bases each). The CDR3 contains 13 residues. The V end lost 1 base, the J end lost 9 bases, and 10 bases lay between the germline ends. Germline lookup yields CDR1 MNHEY and CDR2 SMNVEV (reference sequence). The CDR3 bases are TGTGCCAGCAGTTTATGGGCAGGGAGTGAGCAGTTCTTC. This encodes CASSLWAGSEQFF.

The chain couples TRBV11-2 to TRBJ2-5, with D maybe TRBD2 (6 bases). Per germline, CDR1 SGHAT and CDR2 FQNNGV. With 1 base removed from V and 5 bases from J, the gap between germline ends came to 14 bases. This CDR3 is built from 15 residues. CDR3 nucleotides: TGTGCCAGCAGCTTAGCGGCGGGGATAGAGGAGACCCAGTACTTC. It translates to CASSLAAGIEETQYF.

The V call is TRBV7-6, the J call TRBJ1-2; 10 nucleotides agree with TRBD1. The CDR3 runs to 13 residues. The germline gives CDR1 SGHVS, CDR2 FNYEAQ. The ends lost 3 bases at V and 7 bases at J; junction bases unmatched: 2. The CDR3 loop reads CASSFGQGGGYTF. For the CDR3, the DNA is TGTGCCAGCAGCTTCGGACAGGGGGGTGGCTACACCTTC.

Details on this clone: The same CDR3 also results from other DNA sequences found in this sample. The rearrangement links TRBV27 to TRBJ2-2; 9 bases line up with TRBD1. Trimming cost V 1 base and J 4 bases; bases outside gene matches: 1. The CDR3 runs 15 residues. Germline values: CDR1 MNHEY, CDR2 SMNVEV (reference sequence). This CDR3 is CASSLLGQGTGELFF. In DNA form, the CDR3 reads TGTGCCAGCAGTTTATTGGGACAGGGCACCGGGGAGCTGTTTTTT.

V is TRBV14 and J is TRBJ2-3; D is uncertain. V was pared by 4 bases and J by 2 bases, with 10 bases between. The germline V gene encodes CDR1 SGHDN and CDR2 FVKESK. The CDR3 is 14 residues long. CDR3 in DNA: TGTGCCAGCAGCCTAGAAAACCCCACAGATACGCAGTATTTT. Translating gives CASSLENPTDTQYF.

The chain recombines TRBV27 with TRBJ1-2, with D perhaps matching TRBD1 (6 bases). The CDR3 totals 13 residues. The germline V and J ends were trimmed by 6 bases and 8 bases, with 16 bases remaining between them. Germline CDR1 and CDR2: MNHEY and SMNVEV (reference sequence). The CDR3 DNA is TGTGCCAGCAGGGGCTCTGGGGGGCGCGGCTACACCTTC. Amino acids: CASRGSGGRGYTF.

J is TRBJ1-2 and V is TRBV5-4; D is unresolved. Germline V gene data show CDR1 as SGHNT and CDR2 as YYREEE (reference sequence). V shed 2 bases and J shed 6 bases, with 17 bases lying between them. The CDR3 totals 15 residues. The CDR3 reads CASSLSDVSGDGYTF. The DNA for the CDR3 is TGTGCCAGCAGCTTATCGGATGTATCGGGTGATGGCTACACCTTC. The entire variable domain, with the rest obtained from reference TRBV5-4 and TRBJ1-2, is as follows: ETGVTQSPTHLIKTRGQQVTLRCSSQSGHNTVSWYQQALGQGPQFIFQYYREEENGRGNFPPRFSGLQFPNYSSELNVNALELDDSALYLCASSLSDVSGDGYTFGSGTRLTVV.

The J gene is TRBJ2-5, the V gene TRBV6-5; D gene ambiguous. The V end lost 1 base, the J end lost 4 bases, and 13 bases lay between the germline ends. The germline gives CDR1 MNHEY, CDR2 SVGAGI. The CDR3 extends over 15 amino acids. DNA for the CDR3: TGTGCCAGCAGTTACTTTCTGACGAAGAGAGAGACCCAGTACTTC. Translated, it gives CASSYFLTKRETQYF.

This CDR3 reads CASSPRTGMSTGELFF. In nucleotides, the CDR3 is TGCGCCAGCAGCCCAAGGACAGGGATGTCCACCGGGGAGCTGTTTTTT. The V call is TRBV4-1, the J call TRBJ2-2; 8 bases line up with TRBD1. CDR3 size: 16 residues. CDR1 and CDR2 (germline): MGHRA, YSYEKL. The junction had 8 bases not matched to a gene; V was cut back by 4 bases and J by 4 bases.

The gene calls are TRBV7-9 and TRBJ1-1, with D possibly matching TRBD1 (5 bases). V was trimmed by 3 bases and J by 1 base, leaving 12 bases between them. Germline CDR1 reads SEHNR; CDR2 reads FQNEAQ (reference sequence). The CDR3 consists of 15 residues. The CDR3 loop is CASSLREGENTEAFF. CDR3 sequence (DNA): TGTGCCAGCAGCTTGAGGGAAGGGGAGAACACTGAAGCTTTCTTT.